Each of the 8 T cell receptor beta chains below was sequenced from the same sample in a study of T cells after yellow fever vaccination. TCRdb reprocessed the 5' RACE reads via MiXCR and lists one record per CDR3 protein. The sample lists roughly 45,000 distinct CDR3 sequences, 6% to 7% seen once, with about 10% in the top ten. The source material was PBMCs, either bulk or a sorted T-cell subset (CD4+, CD8+, memory, or dextramer-sorted; not recorded which), sampled 45 days after the yellow fever booster vaccination. The receptor source for this set is a man in his thirties or forties who received the YFV17D yellow fever vaccine.

The J gene is TRBJ2-3, the V gene TRBV11-2; D unclear. Germline values: CDR1 SGHAT, CDR2 FQNNGV. The CDR3 is 13 amino acids. The V end lost 5 bases, the J end lost 5 bases, and 11 bases lay between the germline ends. The CDR3 DNA reads as TGTGCCAGCAGCCTACTCAAAAGAGATACGCAGTATTTT. As protein: CASSLLKRDTQYF.

This clonotype appeared many times. The rearrangement joins TRBV5-6 to TRBJ2-7; tentatively, D is TRBD2 (6 bases). Germline loops: CDR1 SGHDT, CDR2 YYEEEE. The CDR3 loop spans 16 amino acids. Between the trimmed V and J ends, which lost 4 bases and 5 bases, there was a span of 22 bases. The CDR3 loop reads CASSRGGAETRNEQYF. The DNA of the CDR3 is TGTGCCAGCAGCCGAGGTGGCGCCGAGACTAGGAACGAGCAGTACTTC.

The genes are TRBV12-3 or TRBV12-4 and TRBJ2-7, with TRBD2 identical over 8 bases. The CDR3 contains 17 residues. The CDR3 here is CTFSLGFRREALYEQYF. CDR3 coding DNA: TGTACCTTCAGTTTAGGGTTTAGGCGGGAGGCCCTCTACGAGCAGTACTTC.

This clonotype showed up just a few times. The J gene is TRBJ2-7, the V gene TRBV10-3; TRBD2 agrees at 8 bases. The trim removed 5 bases at V and 0 bases at J, leaving 3 bases unmatched. Germline CDR1 is ENHRY and CDR2 is SYGVKD. The CDR3 runs to 14 residues. The CDR3 nucleotides read TGTGCCATCAGTAGGGCGGGAGGCTCCTACGAGCAGTACTTC. As protein: CAISRAGGSYEQYF.

About this clonotype itself: Germline and junction disagree at one end, which may indicate a read error. The chain is built from TRBV20-1 and TRBJ1-5, with D unresolved. Germline-derived CDR1 and CDR2 are DFQATT and SNEGSKA (reference sequence). This CDR3 comprises 15 residues. In DNA form, the CDR3 reads TGCAGTGCTAGGGAGGACGGTTATAGCAATCATCCCCAGCATTTT. This encodes CSAREDGYSNHPQHF.

This clonotype has at least ten counts. The rearrangement uses TRBV20-1 and TRBJ2-5; D may match TRBD1 or TRBD2 (6 bases each). The CDR3 loop spans 15 amino acids. V was pared by 6 bases and J by 4 bases, with 21 bases between. Per germline, CDR1 DFQATT and CDR2 SNEGSKA (reference sequence). CDR3 region: CSARRPGARGETQYF. CDR3 coding DNA: TGCAGTGCCCGACGACCGGGGGCCCGGGGAGAGACCCAGTACTTC.

J is TRBJ2-5 and V is TRBV27; 8 bases line up with TRBD1. From germline, CDR1 is MNHEY and CDR2 SMNVEV (reference sequence). This CDR3 is 14 amino acids long. Losses at the gene ends were 6 bases for V and 1 base for J; bases not matched to a gene: 4. This CDR3 is CASRPGQAQETQYF. Here the CDR3 DNA reads TGTGCCAGCAGGCCGGGACAGGCCCAAGAGACCCAGTACTTC.

The gene calls are TRBV7-2 and TRBJ2-2; the D is unclear. CDR3 length: 15 residues. Germline assignment: CDR1 SGHTA and CDR2 FQGNSA. The V and J ends lost 1 base and 5 bases respectively, with 11 bases between them. CDR3 nucleotides: TGTGCCAGCAGCTTAGTAGGTAGCCGGACCGGGGAGCTGTTTTTT. Protein: CASSLVGSRTGELFF.